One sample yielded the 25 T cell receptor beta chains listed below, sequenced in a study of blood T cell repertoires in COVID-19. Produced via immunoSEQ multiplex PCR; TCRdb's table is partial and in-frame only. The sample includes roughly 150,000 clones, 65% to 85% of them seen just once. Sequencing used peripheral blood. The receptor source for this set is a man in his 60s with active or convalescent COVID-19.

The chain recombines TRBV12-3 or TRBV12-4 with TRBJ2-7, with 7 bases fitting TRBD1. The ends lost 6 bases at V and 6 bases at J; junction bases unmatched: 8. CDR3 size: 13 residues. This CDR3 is CASSLTGSGEQYF. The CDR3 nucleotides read TGTGCCAGCAGCTTGACAGGGTCGGGCGAGCAGTACTTC.

The CDR3 loop reads CASSLRDSSNQPQHF. For the CDR3, the DNA is TGTGCCAGCAGCTTAAGGGACTCCTCGAATCAGCCCCAGCATTTT. V gene TRBV7-6 combines with J gene TRBJ1-5, with a tentative D call TRBD1 (5 bases). CDR1 is SGHVS and CDR2 is FNYEAQ in the germline V gene. The ends were cut back, 2 bases at V and 4 bases at J, with 12 bases in the middle. The CDR3 has 15 residues.

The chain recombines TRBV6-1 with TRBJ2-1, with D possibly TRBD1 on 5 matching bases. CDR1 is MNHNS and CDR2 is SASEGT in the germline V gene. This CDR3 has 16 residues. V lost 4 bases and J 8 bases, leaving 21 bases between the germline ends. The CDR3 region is CASSVGASGIGDEQFF. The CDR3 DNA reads TGTGCCAGCAGTGTAGGAGCGTCAGGGATCGGCGATGAGCAGTTCTTC.

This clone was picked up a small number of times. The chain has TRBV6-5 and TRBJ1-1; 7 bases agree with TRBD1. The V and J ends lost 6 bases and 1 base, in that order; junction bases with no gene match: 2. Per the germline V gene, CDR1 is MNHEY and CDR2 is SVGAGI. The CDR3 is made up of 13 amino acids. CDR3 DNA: TGTGCCAGCAGACAGGGGTGGAACACTGAAGCTTTCTTT. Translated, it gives CASRQGWNTEAFF.

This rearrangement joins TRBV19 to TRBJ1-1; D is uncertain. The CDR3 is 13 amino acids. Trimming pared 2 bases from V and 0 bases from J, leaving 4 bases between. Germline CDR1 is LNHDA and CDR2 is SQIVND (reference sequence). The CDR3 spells CASSIQVNTEAFF. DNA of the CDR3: TGTGCCAGTAGTATACAGGTGAACACTGAAGCTTTCTTT.

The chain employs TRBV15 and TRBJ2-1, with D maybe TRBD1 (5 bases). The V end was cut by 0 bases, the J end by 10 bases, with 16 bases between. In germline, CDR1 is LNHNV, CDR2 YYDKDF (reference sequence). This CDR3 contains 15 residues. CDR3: CATSREIGRAGEQFF. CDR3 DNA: TGTGCCACCAGCAGAGAAATCGGCAGGGCTGGAGAGCAGTTCTTC.

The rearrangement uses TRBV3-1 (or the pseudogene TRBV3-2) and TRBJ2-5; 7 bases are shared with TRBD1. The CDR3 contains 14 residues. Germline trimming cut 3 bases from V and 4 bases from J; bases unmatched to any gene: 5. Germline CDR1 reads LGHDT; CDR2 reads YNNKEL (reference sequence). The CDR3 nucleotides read TGTGCCAGCAGCCAGGGACAGCCGGGAGAGACCCAGTACTTC. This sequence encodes CASSQGQPGETQYF.

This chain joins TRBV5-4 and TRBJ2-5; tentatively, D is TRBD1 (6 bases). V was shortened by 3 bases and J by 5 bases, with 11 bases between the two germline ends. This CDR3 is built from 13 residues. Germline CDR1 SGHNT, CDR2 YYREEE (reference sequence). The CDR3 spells CASSYRAAETQYF. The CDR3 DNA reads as TGTGCCAGCAGCTACAGGGCGGCGGAGACCCAGTACTTC.

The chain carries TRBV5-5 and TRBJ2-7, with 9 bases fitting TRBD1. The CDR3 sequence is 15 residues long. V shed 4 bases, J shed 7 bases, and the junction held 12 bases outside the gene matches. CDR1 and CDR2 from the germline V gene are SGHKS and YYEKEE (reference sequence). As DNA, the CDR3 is TGTGCCAGCAGCCCCACTTCGGGACAGGGACGGGAGCAGTACTTC. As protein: CASSPTSGQGREQYF. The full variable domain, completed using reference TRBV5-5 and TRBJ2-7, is DAGVTQSPTHLIKTRGQQVTLRCSPISGHKSVSWYQQVLGQGPQFIFQYYEKEERGRGNFPDRFSARQFPNYSSELNVNALLLGDSALYLCASSPTSGQGREQYFGPGTRLTVT.

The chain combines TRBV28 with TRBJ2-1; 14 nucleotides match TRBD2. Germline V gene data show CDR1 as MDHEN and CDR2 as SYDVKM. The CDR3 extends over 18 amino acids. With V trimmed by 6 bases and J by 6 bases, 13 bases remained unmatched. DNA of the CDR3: TGTGCCAGCAGGTTCGGGGGACTAGCGGGAGTACGGCGCAATGAGCAGTTCTTC. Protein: CASRFGGLAGVRRNEQFF.

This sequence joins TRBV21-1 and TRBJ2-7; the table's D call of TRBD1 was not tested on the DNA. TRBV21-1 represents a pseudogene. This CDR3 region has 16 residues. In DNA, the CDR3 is TGTGCCAGCATTACCGGGACAGGCGATGATCGCTACGAGCAGTACTTC. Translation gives CASITGTGDDRYEQYF.

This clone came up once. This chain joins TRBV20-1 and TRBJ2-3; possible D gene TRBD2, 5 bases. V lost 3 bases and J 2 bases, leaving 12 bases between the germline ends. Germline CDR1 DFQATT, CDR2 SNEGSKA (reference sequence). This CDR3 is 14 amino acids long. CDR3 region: CSASPGLTTDTQYF. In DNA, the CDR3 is TGCAGTGCTAGTCCCGGACTGACCACAGATACGCAGTATTTT.

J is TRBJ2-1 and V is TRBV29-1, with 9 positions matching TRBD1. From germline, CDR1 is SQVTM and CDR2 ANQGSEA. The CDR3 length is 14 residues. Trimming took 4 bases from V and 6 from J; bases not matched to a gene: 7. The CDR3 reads CSVGPGQGGNEQFF. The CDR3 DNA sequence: TGCAGCGTTGGTCCGGGACAGGGTGGCAATGAGCAGTTCTTC.

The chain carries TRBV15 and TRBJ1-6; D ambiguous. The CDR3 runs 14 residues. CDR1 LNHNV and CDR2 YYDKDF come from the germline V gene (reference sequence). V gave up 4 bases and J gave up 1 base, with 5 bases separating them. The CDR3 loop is CATSKESYNSPLHF. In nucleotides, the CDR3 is TGTGCCACCAGCAAGGAGTCCTATAATTCACCCCTCCACTTT. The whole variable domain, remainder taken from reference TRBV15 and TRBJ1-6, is DAMVIQNPRYQVTQFGKPVTLSCSQTLNHNVMYWYQQKSSQAPKLLFHYYDKDFNNEADTPDNFQSRRPNTSFCFLDIRSPGLGDTAMYLCATSKESYNSPLHFGNGTRLTVT.

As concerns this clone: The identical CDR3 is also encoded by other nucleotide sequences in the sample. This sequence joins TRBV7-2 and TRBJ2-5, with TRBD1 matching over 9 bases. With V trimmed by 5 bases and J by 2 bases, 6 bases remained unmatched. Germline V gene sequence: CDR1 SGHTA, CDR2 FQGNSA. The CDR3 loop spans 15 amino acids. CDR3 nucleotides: TGTGCCAGCAGCCTGGCCGGGACAGGGCAAGAGACCCAGTACTTC. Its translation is CASSLAGTGQETQYF.

The CDR3 DNA reads TGTGCCAGCACCACCGGGACAGCGCCCGACGAGCAGTACTTC. This gives the protein CASTTGTAPDEQYF. The gene calls are TRBV7-8 and TRBJ2-7, with TRBD1 identical over 7 bases. The V and J ends lost 7 bases and 5 bases, in that order; junction bases with no gene match: 11. The CDR3 is 14 residues long. Germline V gene data show CDR1 as SGHVS and CDR2 as FQNEAQ.

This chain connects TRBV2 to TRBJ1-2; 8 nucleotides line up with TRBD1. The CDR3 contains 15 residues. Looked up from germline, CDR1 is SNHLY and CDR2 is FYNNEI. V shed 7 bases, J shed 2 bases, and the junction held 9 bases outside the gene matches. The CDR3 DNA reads TGTGCCAGCAACACCCCGACAGGGGTCAACTATGGCTACACCTTC. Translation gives CASNTPTGVNYGYTF.

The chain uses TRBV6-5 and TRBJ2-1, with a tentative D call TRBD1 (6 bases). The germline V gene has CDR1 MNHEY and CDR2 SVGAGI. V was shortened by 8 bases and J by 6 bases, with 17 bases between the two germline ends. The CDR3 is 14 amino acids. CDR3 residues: CASCRDTRSNEQFF. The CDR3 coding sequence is TGTGCCAGCTGCCGGGACACCCGATCCAATGAGCAGTTCTTC.

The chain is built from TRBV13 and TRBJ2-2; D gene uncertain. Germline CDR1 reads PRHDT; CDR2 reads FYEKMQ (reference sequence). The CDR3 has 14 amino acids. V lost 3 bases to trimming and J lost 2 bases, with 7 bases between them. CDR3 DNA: TGTGCCAGCAGCTTTAACAGAAACACCGGGGAGCTGTTTTTT. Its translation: CASSFNRNTGELFF.

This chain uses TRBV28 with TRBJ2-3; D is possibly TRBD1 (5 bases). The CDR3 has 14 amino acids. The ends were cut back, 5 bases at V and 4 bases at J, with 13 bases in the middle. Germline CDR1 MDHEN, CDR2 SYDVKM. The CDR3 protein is CASSNNQGADTQYF. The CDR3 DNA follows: TGTGCCAGCAGTAACAACCAGGGTGCAGATACGCAGTATTTT.

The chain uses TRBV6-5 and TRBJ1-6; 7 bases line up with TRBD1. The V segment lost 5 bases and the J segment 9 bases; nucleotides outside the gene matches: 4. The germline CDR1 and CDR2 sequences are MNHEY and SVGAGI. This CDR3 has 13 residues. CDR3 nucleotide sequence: TGTGCCAGCAGTACAGGGGTTATTTCACCCCTCCACTTT. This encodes CASSTGVISPLHF.

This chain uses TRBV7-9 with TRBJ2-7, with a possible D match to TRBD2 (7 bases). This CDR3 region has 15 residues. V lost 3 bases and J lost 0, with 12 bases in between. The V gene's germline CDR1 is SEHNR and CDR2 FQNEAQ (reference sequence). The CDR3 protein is CASSLGGPSSYEQYF. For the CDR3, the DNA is TGTGCCAGCAGCTTGGGGGGGCCCAGCTCCTACGAGCAGTACTTC.

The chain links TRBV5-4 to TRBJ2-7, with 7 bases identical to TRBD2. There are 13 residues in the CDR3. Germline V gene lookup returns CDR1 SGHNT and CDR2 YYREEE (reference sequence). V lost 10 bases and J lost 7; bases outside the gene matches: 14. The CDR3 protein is CAPSSGLGGEQYF. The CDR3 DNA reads TGTGCCCCTAGCTCGGGCTTGGGAGGGGAGCAGTACTTC. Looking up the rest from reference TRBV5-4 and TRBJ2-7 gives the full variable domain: ETGVTQSPTHLIKTRGQQVTLRCSSQSGHNTVSWYQQALGQGPQFIFQYYREEENGRGNFPPRFSGLQFPNYSSELNVNALELDDSALYLCAPSSGLGGEQYFGPGTRLTVT.

Written as DNA, the CDR3 is TGTGCCAGCTCTACGGTTTACAATGAGCAGTTCTTC. Translated: CASSTVYNEQFF. The chain links TRBV28 to TRBJ2-1; D not resolved. The CDR3 contains 12 residues. V dropped 8 bases and J dropped 4 bases, with 9 bases sitting between them. Germline V gene data show CDR1 as MDHEN and CDR2 as SYDVKM. The full variable domain, in which reference TRBV28 and TRBJ2-1 provide the parts outside the CDR3, is DVKVTQSSRYLVKRTGEKVFLECVQDMDHENMFWYRQDPGLGLRLIYFSYDVKMKEKGDIPEGYSVSREKKERFSLILESASTNQTSMYLCASSTVYNEQFFGPGTRLTVL.

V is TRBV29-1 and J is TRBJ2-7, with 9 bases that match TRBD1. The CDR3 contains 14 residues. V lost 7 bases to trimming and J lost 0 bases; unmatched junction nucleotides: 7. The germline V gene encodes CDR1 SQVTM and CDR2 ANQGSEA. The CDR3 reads CSALGGQGSYEQYF. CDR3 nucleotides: TGCAGCGCGTTGGGGGGACAGGGCTCCTACGAGCAGTACTTC.